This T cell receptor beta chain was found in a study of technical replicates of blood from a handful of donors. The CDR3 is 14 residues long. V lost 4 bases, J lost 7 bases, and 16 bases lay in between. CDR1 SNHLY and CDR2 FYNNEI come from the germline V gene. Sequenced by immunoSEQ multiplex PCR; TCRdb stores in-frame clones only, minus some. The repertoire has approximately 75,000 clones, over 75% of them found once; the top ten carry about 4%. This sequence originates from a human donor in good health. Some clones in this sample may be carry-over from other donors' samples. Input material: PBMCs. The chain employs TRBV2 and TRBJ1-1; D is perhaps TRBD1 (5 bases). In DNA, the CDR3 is TGTGCCAGCAGTGTTCAGGACACACCTTATGAAGCTTTCTTT. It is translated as CASSVQDTPYEAFF.